The entry below gives a single T cell receptor (beta chain) sequence along with its context. What it binds is unknown. The data belong to a study of T-cell reconstitution after alpha-beta-depleted transplantation in children. Notes on the study in general: Hyperexpanded clones declined; after one year, newly produced T cells mostly supplied diversity. Reportedly, only several hundred clones from non-depleted graft cells drove alpha-beta T-cell counts at about two months. In some patients, recipient T cells and intrathymic progenitors surviving conditioning explained high day-60 diversity.

Molecular barcoding with unique molecular identifiers was used for the TCRbeta library. In TCRdb, the PCR reads were re-called with MiXCR into one record per CDR3 protein. This table has about 980,000 distinct CDR3 sequences, under 30% appearing once. Germline V gene data show CDR1 as DFQATT and CDR2 as SNEGSKA (reference sequence). The CDR3 contains 15 residues. Trimming took 4 bases from V and 0 from J; bases not matched to a gene: 5. The rearrangement links TRBV20-1 to TRBJ2-3; 9 positions match TRBD2. Sequences were derived from PBMCs, mostly from graft donor cells, sampled 360 days after TCRalphabeta/CD19-depleted stem cell transplant. This TCR was sampled from a boy less than two years old who had a stem cell transplant for SCID, so the T cells may come from the graft donor. The CDR3 spells CSAILAGESTDTQYF. The CDR3 region has the DNA TGCAGTGCTATTTTAGCGGGGGAAAGCACAGATACGCAGTATTTT.